This TCR beta chain originates from a study of T cells in localized non-small cell lung cancer. In its sample, this clone is large. The CDR3 sequence is 13 residues long. Trimming took 0 bases from V and 5 from J, leaving 5 bases between them. In germline, CDR1 is LGHNT, CDR2 FRNRAP. The protocol was immunoSEQ multiplex PCR, while the TCRdb copy is restricted to in-frame clones and leaves out a portion. The sample lists about 6,300 clones; approximately 40% were seen once. This specimen consisted of lung tumor tissue, obtained before any cancer treatment. The source is a woman aged 40-69 years with stage II squamous cell lung carcinoma. This chain links TRBV12-5 with TRBJ2-1; possible D gene TRBD2, 5 bases. DNA for the CDR3: TGTGCTAGTGGTTTGGTAGCGGACAATGAGCAGTTCTTC. Amino acids: CASGLVADNEQFF. Combining the CDR3 with reference TRBV12-5 and TRBJ2-1 gives the whole variable domain DARVTQTPRHKVTEMGQEVTMRCQPILGHNTVFWYRQTMMQGLELLAYFRNRAPLDDSGMPKDRFSAEMPDATLATLKIQPSEPRDSAVYFCASGLVADNEQFFGPGTRLTVL.